This section outlines one TCR beta chain sequence together with its context. This entry is derived from a study of blood T cell repertoires in COVID-19. At the level of the study: COVID-19 samples collected from the United States, Italy and Spain covered acute and convalescent phases. Nucleic acid was either cDNA or gDNA, and it came from T cells, B-cell-depleted T cells, or PBMCs.

Germline-derived CDR1 and CDR2 are SGHNT and YENEEA. The CDR3 has 15 amino acids. Losses at the gene ends were 5 bases for V and 3 bases for J; bases not matched to a gene: 6. In the original processing: Amplified reference gene primers provided the basis for estimating nucleated cell counts. Profiling relied on immunoSEQ multiplex PCR, and the TCRdb table lists in-frame clones only, not all of them. V and J calls and clone size are copied from that table; D and trimming were computed from the DNA. The sample shows about 190,000 clones, less than 90% of them seen only once. The material sequenced was peripheral blood. The source of this sequence is a man in his thirties or forties with acute or convalescent COVID-19. The chain couples TRBV11-3 to TRBJ1-4; 7 nucleotides agree with TRBD1. The CDR3 loop is CASSTLTGPNEKLFF. The CDR3 DNA reads as TGTGCCAGCAGCACCCTGACAGGGCCTAATGAAAAACTGTTTTTT.